These T cell receptor beta chains were read from a single sample in a study of cytomegalovirus exposure and HLA in healthy donors. Sequencing was performed with immunoSEQ multiplex PCR; in TCRdb, only in-frame clones are kept and a portion is missing. Of about 72,000 clones in the sample, around 82% are singletons; the top ten hold about 2%. The sequenced sample was PBMCs. All receptors come from a man between 18 and 35 years old in good health and CMV-seronegative. The CDR3 runs from the conserved cysteine through the conserved F or W. The order of the fields is J gene, D gene, clone size, V gene, CDR3 protein, CDR3 DNA. The D gene is left open where the match is weak. The size of a clone is reported for some rows only, either as once, few or many, or as a class for expanded clones.

>TRBJ2-7|NA|NA|TRBV13
CASSLGILGGGADYEQYF
TGTGCCAGCAGCTTAGGCATTCTAGGAGGAGGGGCCGACTACGAGCAGTACTTC
>TRBJ1-1|NA|NA|TRBV25-1
CASSESGNTEAFF
TGTGCCAGCAGTGAATCGGGGAACACTGAAGCTTTCTTT
>TRBJ2-7|NA|NA|TRBV6-5
CATTGITSYEQYF
TGTGCCACCACCGGGATCACGTCCTACGAGCAGTACTTC
>TRBJ1-4|NA|NA|TRBV4-1
CASSMRESTNEKLFF
TGCGCCAGCAGCATGAGGGAGTCGACTAATGAAAAACTGTTTTTT
>TRBJ2-7|NA|NA|TRBV18
CASSRESVTYEQYF
TGTGCCAGCTCACGTGAGTCGGTCACCTACGAGCAGTACTTC
>TRBJ2-3|NA|NA|TRBV29-1
CSVPAADTQYF
TGCAGCGTTCCCGCGGCAGATACGCAGTATTTT
>TRBJ1-1|NA|NA|TRBV29-1
CSVERRGADTEAFF
TGCAGCGTTGAACGTCGGGGGGCGGACACTGAAGCTTTCTTT
>TRBJ1-1|TRBD1|NA|TRBV6-4
CASRLTGAHTEAFF
TGTGCCAGCAGATTGACAGGGGCTCACACTGAAGCTTTCTTT
>TRBJ1-5|NA|NA|TRBV19
CASSTQGSSNQPQHF
TGTGCCAGTAGTACCCAGGGGTCTAGCAATCAGCCCCAGCATTTT
>TRBJ1-1|NA|NA|TRBV5-1
CASSLGEVTNTEAFF
TGCGCCAGCAGCTTGGGGGAGGTAACGAACACTGAAGCTTTCTTT
>TRBJ1-5|NA|NA|TRBV18
CASSPENRVEGQPQHF
TGTGCCAGCTCACCAGAAAACAGGGTTGAAGGTCAGCCCCAGCATTTT
>TRBJ1-5|TRBD1|NA|TRBV28
CAITGAGGNQPQHF
TGTGCTATAACAGGGGCGGGCGGCAATCAGCCCCAGCATTTT
>TRBJ2-7|NA|NA|TRBV27
CASRGSSSYEQYF
TGTGCCAGCAGAGGGAGTAGCTCCTACGAGCAGTACTTC
>TRBJ1-1|NA|once|TRBV7-3
CASSLIGGTEAFF
TGTGCCAGCAGCTTAATAGGGGGAACTGAAGCTTTCTTT
>TRBJ1-6|TRBD1|NA|TRBV27
CASKTGDSPLHF
TGTGCCAGCAAAACAGGGGATTCACCCCTCCACTTT
>TRBJ1-6|NA|NA|TRBV30
CAWSATVNSPLHF
TGTGCCTGGAGTGCGACAGTTAATTCACCCCTCCACTTT
>TRBJ1-6|TRBD1|NA|TRBV10-3
CAISGPTGESPYNSPLHF
TGTGCCATCAGTGGACCGACAGGGGAGAGTCCCTATAATTCACCCCTCCACTTT
>TRBJ2-7|NA|NA|TRBV7-3
CASSGGGQLNYEQYF
TGTGCCAGCAGCGGAGGGGGACAGTTAAACTACGAGCAGTACTTC
>TRBJ2-3|NA|NA|TRBV28
CASSWVWGGRARTDTQYF
TGTGCCAGCAGCTGGGTATGGGGGGGCCGGGCACGCACAGATACGCAGTATTTT
>TRBJ2-3|NA|NA|TRBV4-1
CASESSGGLTDTQYF
TGCGCCAGCGAAAGTTCAGGCGGGCTCACAGATACGCAGTATTTT
>TRBJ2-3|TRBD2|NA|TRBV9
CASSLAVGTDTQYF
TGTGCCAGCAGCCTAGCGGTAGGCACAGATACGCAGTATTTT
>TRBJ2-1|NA|NA|TRBV12-2
CASRFLINEQFF
TGTGCAAGTCGCTTCCTAATCAATGAGCAGTTCTTC
>TRBJ2-7|TRBD2|NA|TRBV6-1
CASKPTSGIYEQYF
TGTGCCAGCAAGCCGACTAGCGGGATCTACGAGCAGTACTTC
>TRBJ2-3|TRBD2|NA|TRBV7-8
CASSLRLAGGPGDTQYF
TGTGCCAGCAGCTTACGTTTAGCGGGAGGGCCGGGAGATACGCAGTATTTT
>TRBJ2-6|NA|few|TRBV5-1
CASSLAGAGANVLTF
TGCGCCAGCAGCTTGGCGGGGGCTGGGGCCAACGTCCTGACTTTC
>TRBJ2-1|TRBD1|NA|TRBV5-1
CASSRFGTDIYNEQFF
TGCGCCAGCAGCAGGTTCGGGACAGACATCTACAATGAGCAGTTCTTC
>TRBJ1-4|NA|once|TRBV30
CAWSDTGEKLFF
TGTGCCTGGAGTGACACAGGGGAAAAACTGTTTTTT
>TRBJ2-1|NA|NA|TRBV28
CASSQAGVRGNEQFF
TGTGCCAGCAGCCAGGCAGGGGTCAGAGGCAATGAGCAGTTCTTC
>TRBJ2-7|TRBD1|NA|TRBV7-8
CASSLGQGLATGWEQYF
TGTGCCAGCAGCTTGGGACAGGGTCTGGCCACCGGATGGGAGCAGTACTTC
>TRBJ1-5|TRBD1|NA|TRBV6-5
CASSLGQGVHQPQHF
TGTGCCAGCAGTTTAGGACAGGGGGTACATCAGCCCCAGCATTTT
>TRBJ2-3|TRBD1|once|TRBV7-9
CASSFDRAGTDTQYF
TGTGCCAGCAGCTTCGACAGGGCGGGCACAGATACGCAGTATTTT
>TRBJ2-7|TRBD1|NA|TRBV28
CASSFSGTAYEQYF
TGTGCCAGCAGTTTCTCCGGGACAGCCTACGAGCAGTACTTC